The 9 T cell receptor beta chains given below trace back to one sample, sequenced in a study of T cell repertoires in cytomegalovirus infection. These receptors' antigens are unknown. Using its own MiXCR run on the reads, TCRdb lists one record per CDR3 protein. The table has hundreds of thousands of distinct CDR3 sequences, roughly a third seen once. The sequencing used cultured PBMCs, collected from culture after CMV antigen stimulation. The source is a human donor in good health (CMV status not recorded). Some clones in this sample may be carry-over from other donors' samples.

The chain uses TRBV20-1 and TRBJ2-1; D is perhaps TRBD1 or TRBD2 (7 bases each). V lost 6 bases to trimming and J lost 7 bases, with 19 bases between them. This CDR3 spans 14 amino acids. In germline, CDR1 is DFQATT, CDR2 SNEGSKA (reference sequence). Here the CDR3 reads CSAPGPQGGNEQFF. The CDR3 bases are TGCAGTGCCCCGGGACCGCAGGGGGGGAATGAGCAGTTCTTC.

With regard to this clonotype: A much bigger clone sits one base away, suggesting this may be a read error. The chain has TRBV6-6 and TRBJ2-3; D call uncertain. CDR3 length equals 15 residues. Per the germline V gene, CDR1 is MNHNY and CDR2 is SVGAGI (reference sequence). The V and J ends lost 5 bases and 1 base respectively, with 13 bases between them. The CDR3 region has the DNA TGTGCCAGCAGTGCTAACACAAGGGGCACAGATACGCAGTATTTT. This encodes CASSANTRGTDTQYF.

The V gene is TRBV20-1, the J gene TRBJ2-1, with D perhaps matching TRBD2 (6 bases). Germline V gene lookup returns CDR1 DFQATT and CDR2 SNEGSKA (reference sequence). CDR3 size: 14 residues. V was pared by 2 bases and J by 4 bases, with 12 bases between. This CDR3 is CSARSRAGYNEQFF. The CDR3 DNA follows: TGCAGTGCTAGATCTCGGGCGGGGTACAATGAGCAGTTCTTC.

This clonotype has only a few counts. The chain has TRBV2 and TRBJ2-1; D ambiguous. The germline V gene has CDR1 SNHLY and CDR2 FYNNEI. The V end lost 7 bases, the J end lost 3 bases, and 7 bases lay between the germline ends. This CDR3 is 12 amino acids long. CDR3 DNA: TGTGCCAGCAAAAGGGACTACAATGAGCAGTTCTTC. This translates into CASKRDYNEQFF.

This sequence joins TRBV12-3 or TRBV12-4 and TRBJ1-1; D possibly corresponds to TRBD1 (5 bases). The CDR3 is 12 residues long. The V end lost 9 bases, the J end lost 3 bases, and 11 bases lay between the germline ends. The CDR3 sequence: CASREGYTEAFF. DNA for the CDR3: TGTGCCAGTAGGGAGGGGTACACTGAAGCTTTCTTT.

The chain carries TRBV12-5 and TRBJ1-5; a possible D gene is TRBD1 (6 bases). The CDR3 covers 16 residues. Germline CDR1 is LGHNT and CDR2 is FRNRAP. V gave up 1 base and J gave up 1 base, with 11 bases separating them. CDR3 sequence reads: CASGLATGTSNQPQHF. CDR3 coding DNA: TGTGCTAGTGGTTTGGCGACAGGCACGAGCAATCAGCCCCAGCATTTT.

This rearrangement joins TRBV6-1 to TRBJ2-5; a weak D match, TRBD1 (6 bases). CDR3 size: 15 residues. Per the germline V gene, CDR1 is MNHNS and CDR2 is SASEGT. V was cut by 2 bases and J by 5 bases, with 15 bases left in between. CDR3 in amino acids: CASSEYRVQVETQYF. CDR3 bases: TGTGCCAGCAGTGAATACAGGGTGCAAGTCGAGACCCAGTACTTC.

Remarks on this clonotype: One end of the junction is discordant with germline, which a read error may explain. V and J are TRBV7-2 and TRBJ1-2; 9 bases are shared with TRBD1. Germline CDR1 and CDR2: SGHTA and FQGNSA. The CDR3 runs to 16 residues. The CDR3 protein is CANSPYPGQGNYGYTF. CDR3 nucleotide sequence: TGTGCCAACAGCCCGTACCCGGGACAGGGAAACTATGGCTACACCTTC.

The rearrangement joins TRBV12-3 or TRBV12-4 to TRBJ2-1; 8 nucleotides align to TRBD1. V was pared by 3 bases and J by 4 bases, with 5 bases of the junction left unmatched. The CDR3 runs to 15 residues. CDR3 protein: CASSFGQGAYNEQFF. DNA for the CDR3: TGTGCCAGCAGTTTTGGGCAGGGGGCGTACAATGAGCAGTTCTTC.